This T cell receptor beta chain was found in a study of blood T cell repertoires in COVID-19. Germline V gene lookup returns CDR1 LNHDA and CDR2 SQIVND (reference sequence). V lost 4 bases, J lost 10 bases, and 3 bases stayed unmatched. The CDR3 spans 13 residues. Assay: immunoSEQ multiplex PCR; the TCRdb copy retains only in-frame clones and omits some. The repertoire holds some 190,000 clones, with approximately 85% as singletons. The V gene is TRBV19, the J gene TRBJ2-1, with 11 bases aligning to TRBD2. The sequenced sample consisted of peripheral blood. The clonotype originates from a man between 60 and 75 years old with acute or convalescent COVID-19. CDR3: CASSTRLAGEQFF. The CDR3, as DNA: TGTGCCAGTAGTACCAGACTAGCGGGAGAGCAGTTCTTC.